The clone carrying this T cell receptor beta chain occurred a few times. Antigen: not known. Each TCR beta cDNA library carried unique molecular identifiers. MiXCR, applied by TCRdb to the PCR reads, yields one record per CDR3 protein. This sample yields some 690,000 distinct CDR3 sequences, of which 30% are seen a single time; about 0.5% belongs to the top ten. In germline, CDR1 is LGHDT, CDR2 YNNKEL (reference sequence). The CDR3 spans 15 residues. The trim removed 4 bases at V and 5 bases at J, leaving 9 bases unmatched. This sample is drawn from a study of post-analysis software for immune sequencing data. Findings and limits, study-wide: The F measure placed samples prepared in the same batch into strongly shared clusters. Patients carried five TRBV segments more frequently than controls did, and TRBV5-6, TRBV5-1 and TRBV20-1 were among them. Among multiple sclerosis patients, normalized Chao1 diversity was significantly below that of controls.

The sequencing input was blood. The chain carries TRBV3-1 and TRBJ1-2, with 8 bases lining up with TRBD1. The TCR was taken from a girl aged 5-17 years with multiple sclerosis. CDR3 amino acids: CASSPGQGNLYGYTF. The CDR3 bases are TGTGCCAGCAGCCCCGGACAGGGAAACCTGTATGGCTACACCTTC. Full variable domain (outside the CDR3, taken from reference TRBV3-1 and TRBJ1-2): DTAVSQTPKYLVTQMGNDKSIKCEQNLGHDTMYWYKQDSKKFLKIMFSYNNKELIINETVPNRFSPKSPDKAHLNLHINSLELGDSAVYFCASSPGQGNLYGYTFGSGTRLTVV.